This T cell receptor (beta chain) is from a study of blood T cell repertoires in COVID-19. Overall study: Italy, Spain and the United States were the sources of the convalescent and acute COVID-19 samples. T cells, B-cell-depleted T cells, or PBMCs provided the cDNA or gDNA that served as material.

Trimming took 0 bases from V and 2 from J, leaving 13 bases between them. The CDR3 is 16 amino acids. Germline-derived CDR1 and CDR2 are SGHDT and YYEEEE. As processed by the authors: Amplified reference gene primers provided the basis for estimating nucleated cell counts. Sequencing was performed with immunoSEQ multiplex PCR; in TCRdb, only in-frame clones are kept and a portion is missing. V, J and clone size are taken as reported in that table, and D and trimming were inferred from the DNA itself. The sample has over 85,000 clones; 70% to 80% are singletons. The J gene is TRBJ2-3, the V gene TRBV5-6; weak D call: TRBD1 (5 bases). Source material: peripheral blood. The sequence was obtained from a man between 70 and 80 years old with acute or convalescent COVID-19. CDR3 DNA: TGTGCCAGCAGCTTGGAAGGACATCCTCTCACAGATACGCAGTATTTT. Translation gives CASSLEGHPLTDTQYF.